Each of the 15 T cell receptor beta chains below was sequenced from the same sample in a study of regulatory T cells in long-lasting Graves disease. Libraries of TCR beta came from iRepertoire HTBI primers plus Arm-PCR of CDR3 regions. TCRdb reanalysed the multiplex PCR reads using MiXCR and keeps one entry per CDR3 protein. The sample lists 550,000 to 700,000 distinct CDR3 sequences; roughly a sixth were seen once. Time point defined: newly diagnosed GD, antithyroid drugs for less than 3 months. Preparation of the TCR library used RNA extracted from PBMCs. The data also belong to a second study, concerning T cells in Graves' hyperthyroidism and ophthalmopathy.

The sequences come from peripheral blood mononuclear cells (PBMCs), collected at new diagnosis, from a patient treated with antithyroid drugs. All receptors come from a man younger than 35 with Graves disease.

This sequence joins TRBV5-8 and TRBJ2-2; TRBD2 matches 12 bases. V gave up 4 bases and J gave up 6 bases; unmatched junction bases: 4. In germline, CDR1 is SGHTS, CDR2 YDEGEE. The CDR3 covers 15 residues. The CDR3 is CASSKGLAGPGELFF. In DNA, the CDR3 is TGTGCCAGCAGCAAGGGACTAGCGGGTCCCGGGGAGCTGTTTTTT.

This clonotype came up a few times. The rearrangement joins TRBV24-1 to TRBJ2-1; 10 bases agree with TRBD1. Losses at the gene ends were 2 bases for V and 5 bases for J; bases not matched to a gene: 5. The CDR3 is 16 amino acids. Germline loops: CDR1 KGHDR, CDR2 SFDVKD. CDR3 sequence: CATSDSGTGVNNEQFF. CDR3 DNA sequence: TGTGCCACCAGTGATTCCGGGACAGGGGTGAACAATGAGCAGTTCTTC.

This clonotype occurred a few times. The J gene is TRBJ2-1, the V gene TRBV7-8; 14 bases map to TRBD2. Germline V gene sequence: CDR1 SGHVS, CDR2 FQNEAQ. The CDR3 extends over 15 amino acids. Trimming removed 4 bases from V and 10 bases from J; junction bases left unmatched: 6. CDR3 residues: CASSSPGLAGVEQFF. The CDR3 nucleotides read TGTGCCAGCAGCTCGCCGGGACTAGCGGGAGTAGAGCAGTTCTTC.

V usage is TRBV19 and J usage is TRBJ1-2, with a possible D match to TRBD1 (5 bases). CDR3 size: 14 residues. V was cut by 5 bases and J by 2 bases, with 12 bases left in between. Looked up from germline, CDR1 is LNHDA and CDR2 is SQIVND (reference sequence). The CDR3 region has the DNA TGTGCCAGTAGTGGGGCAGACGTCAACTATGGCTACACCTTC. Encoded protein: CASSGADVNYGYTF.

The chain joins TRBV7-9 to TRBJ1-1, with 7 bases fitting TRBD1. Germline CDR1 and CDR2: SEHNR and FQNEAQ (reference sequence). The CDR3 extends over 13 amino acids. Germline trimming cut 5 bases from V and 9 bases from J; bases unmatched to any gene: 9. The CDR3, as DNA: TGTGCCAGCAGCCCGTGGACAGGACAGAAAGCTTTCTTT. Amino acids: CASSPWTGQKAFF. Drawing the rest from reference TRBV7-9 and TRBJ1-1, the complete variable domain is DTGVSQNPRHKITKRGQNVTFRCDPISEHNRLYWYRQTLGQGPEFLTYFQNEAQLEKSRLLSDRFSAERPKGSFSTLEIQRTEQGDSAMYLCASSPWTGQKAFFGQGTRLTVV.

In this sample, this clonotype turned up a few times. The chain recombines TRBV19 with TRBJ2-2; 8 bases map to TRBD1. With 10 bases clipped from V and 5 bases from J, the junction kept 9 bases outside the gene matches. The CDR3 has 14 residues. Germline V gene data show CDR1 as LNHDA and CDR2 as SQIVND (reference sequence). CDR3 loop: CATHLTGVTGELFF. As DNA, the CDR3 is TGTGCCACCCACCTGACAGGGGTGACCGGGGAGCTGTTTTTT.

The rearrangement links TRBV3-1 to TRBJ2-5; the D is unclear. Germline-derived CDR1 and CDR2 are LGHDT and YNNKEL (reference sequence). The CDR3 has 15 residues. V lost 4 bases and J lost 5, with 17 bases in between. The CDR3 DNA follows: TGTGCCAGCAGCCGGGCGAGCCCAAATCAGGAGACCCAGTACTTC. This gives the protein CASSRASPNQETQYF.

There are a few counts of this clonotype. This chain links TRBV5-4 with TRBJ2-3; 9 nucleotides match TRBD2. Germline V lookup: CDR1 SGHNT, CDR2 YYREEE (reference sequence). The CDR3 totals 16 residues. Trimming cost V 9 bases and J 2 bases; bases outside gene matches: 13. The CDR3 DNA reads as TGTGCCACCCAAGCCGGTAGCGGGAGATCCACAGATACGCAGTATTTT. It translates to CATQAGSGRSTDTQYF.

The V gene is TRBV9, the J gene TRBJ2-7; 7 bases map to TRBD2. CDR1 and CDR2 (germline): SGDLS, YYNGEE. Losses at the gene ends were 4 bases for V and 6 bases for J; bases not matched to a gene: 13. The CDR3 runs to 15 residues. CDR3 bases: TGTGCCAGCAGCCCCGGAGTAGGCAGGGAGGGCGAGCAGTACTTC. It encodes CASSPGVGREGEQYF.

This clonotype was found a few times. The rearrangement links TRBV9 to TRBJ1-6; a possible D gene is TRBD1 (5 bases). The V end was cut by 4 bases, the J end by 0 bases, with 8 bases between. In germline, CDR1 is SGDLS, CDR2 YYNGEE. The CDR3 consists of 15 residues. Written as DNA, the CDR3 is TGTGCCAGCAGCATCGACAGCTCCTATAATTCACCCCTCCACTTT. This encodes CASSIDSSYNSPLHF.

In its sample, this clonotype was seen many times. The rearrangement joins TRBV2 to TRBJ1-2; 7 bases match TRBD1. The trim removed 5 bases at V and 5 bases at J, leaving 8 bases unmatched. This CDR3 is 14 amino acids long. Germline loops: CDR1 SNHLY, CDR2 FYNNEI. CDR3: CASSQQGRAYGYTF. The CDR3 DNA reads TGTGCCAGCAGTCAACAGGGGAGAGCGTATGGCTACACCTTC.

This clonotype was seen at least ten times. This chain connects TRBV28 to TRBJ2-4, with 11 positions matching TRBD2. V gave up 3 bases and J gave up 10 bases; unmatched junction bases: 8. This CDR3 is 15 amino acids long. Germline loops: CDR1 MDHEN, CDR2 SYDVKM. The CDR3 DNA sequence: TGTGCCAGCAGTTTTGTAGCGGGAGGGCAACGAATTCAGTACTTC. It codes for CASSFVAGGQRIQYF.

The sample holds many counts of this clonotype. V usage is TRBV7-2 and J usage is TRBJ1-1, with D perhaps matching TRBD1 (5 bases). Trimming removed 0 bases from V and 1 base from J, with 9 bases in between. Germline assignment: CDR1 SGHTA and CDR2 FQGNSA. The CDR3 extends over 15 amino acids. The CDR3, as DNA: TGTGCCAGCAGCTTAGCTGGACATGGGAACACTGAAGCTTTCTTT. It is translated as CASSLAGHGNTEAFF.

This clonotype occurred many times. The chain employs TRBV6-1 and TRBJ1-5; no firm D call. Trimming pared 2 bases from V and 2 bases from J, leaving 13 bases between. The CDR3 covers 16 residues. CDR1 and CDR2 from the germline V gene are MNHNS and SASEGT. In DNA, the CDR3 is TGTGCCAGCAGTGAACAGGTTAGGCAGGGCAATCAGCCCCAGCATTTT. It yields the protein CASSEQVRQGNQPQHF.

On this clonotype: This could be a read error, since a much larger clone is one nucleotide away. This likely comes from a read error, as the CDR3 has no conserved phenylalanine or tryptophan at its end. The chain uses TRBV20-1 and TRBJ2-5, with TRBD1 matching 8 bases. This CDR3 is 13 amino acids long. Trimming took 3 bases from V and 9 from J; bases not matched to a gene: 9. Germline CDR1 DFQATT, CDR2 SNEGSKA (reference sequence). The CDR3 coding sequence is TGCAGTGCTAGGCGGACAGGGAAGGTGGCCCAGTACCTC. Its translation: CSARRTGKVAQYL.